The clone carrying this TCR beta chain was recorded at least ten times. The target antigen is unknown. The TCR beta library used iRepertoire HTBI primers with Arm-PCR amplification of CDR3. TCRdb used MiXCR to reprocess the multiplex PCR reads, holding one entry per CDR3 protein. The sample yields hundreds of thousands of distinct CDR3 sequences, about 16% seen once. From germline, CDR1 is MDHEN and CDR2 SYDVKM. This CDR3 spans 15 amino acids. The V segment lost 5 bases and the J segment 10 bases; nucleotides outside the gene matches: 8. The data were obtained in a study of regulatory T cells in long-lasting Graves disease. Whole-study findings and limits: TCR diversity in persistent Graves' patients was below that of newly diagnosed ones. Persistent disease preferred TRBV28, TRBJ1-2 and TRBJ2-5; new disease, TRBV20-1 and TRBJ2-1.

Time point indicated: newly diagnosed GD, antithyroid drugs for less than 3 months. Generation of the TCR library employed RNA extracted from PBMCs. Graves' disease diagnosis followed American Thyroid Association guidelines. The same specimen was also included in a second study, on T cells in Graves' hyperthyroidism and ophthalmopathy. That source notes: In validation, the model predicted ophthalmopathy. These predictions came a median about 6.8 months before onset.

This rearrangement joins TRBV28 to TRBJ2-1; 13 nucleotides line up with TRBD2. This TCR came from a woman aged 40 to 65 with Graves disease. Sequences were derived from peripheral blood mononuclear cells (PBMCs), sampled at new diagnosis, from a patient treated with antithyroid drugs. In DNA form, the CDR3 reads TGTGCCAGCAGTACTAGCGGGGGGGCTCTCGCCGAGCAGTTCTTC. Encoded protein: CASSTSGGALAEQFF. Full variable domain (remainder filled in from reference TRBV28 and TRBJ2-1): DVKVTQSSRYLVKRTGEKVFLECVQDMDHENMFWYRQDPGLGLRLIYFSYDVKMKEKGDIPEGYSVSREKKERFSLILESASTNQTSMYLCASSTSGGALAEQFFGPGTRLTVL.